Listed below are T cell receptor beta chains from one sample, sequenced in a study of cytomegalovirus exposure and HLA in healthy donors. TCRdb's copy holds only in-frame clones and misses some; the assay was immunoSEQ multiplex PCR. Of under 200,000 clones listed, around 78% are singletons. Sequences were obtained from PBMCs. All receptors come from a man aged 30 to 39 in good health and CMV-seronegative. CDR3s include the opening cysteine and the closing phenylalanine or tryptophan. D genes are given only for firm matches. Clone size appears in some rows only: once, few, many, or a class for an expanded clone.

j_gene: TRBJ1-2; abundance: -; v_gene: TRBV28; d_gene: -; CDR3nt: TGTGCCAGCAGTTTTAACAGGGCGCCCGGCGGCTACACCTTC; CDR3aa: CASSFNRAPGGYTF
j_gene: TRBJ1-2; abundance: -; v_gene: TRBV6-5; d_gene: -; CDR3nt: TGTGCCAGCAGTAAACAGGGACAAGGGGGCTACACCTTC; CDR3aa: CASSKQGQGGYTF
j_gene: TRBJ1-1; abundance: -; v_gene: TRBV30; d_gene: -; CDR3nt: TGTGCCTGGAGTAAGAGACGGAGGAACACTGAAGCTTTCTTT; CDR3aa: CAWSKRRRNTEAFF
j_gene: TRBJ2-3; abundance: -; v_gene: TRBV29-1; d_gene: TRBD1; CDR3nt: TGCAGCGTTTGGACAGGCCAGATGGATACGCAGTATTTT; CDR3aa: CSVWTGQMDTQYF
j_gene: TRBJ1-1; abundance: -; v_gene: TRBV6-6; d_gene: -; CDR3nt: TGTGCCAGCAGTTACGGGGCCGTTGTTGAAGCTTTCTTT; CDR3aa: CASSYGAVVEAFF
j_gene: TRBJ2-1; abundance: few; v_gene: TRBV10-3; d_gene: TRBD2; CDR3nt: TGTGCCATCAGTGAGTTCGGGAGGGATCTCCACAATGAGCAGTTCTTC; CDR3aa: CAISEFGRDLHNEQFF
j_gene: TRBJ1-4; abundance: -; v_gene: TRBV27; d_gene: TRBD1; CDR3nt: TGTGCCAGCAGTACCTGGACAGGGAATGAAAAACTGTTTTTT; CDR3aa: CASSTWTGNEKLFF
j_gene: TRBJ2-1; abundance: few; v_gene: TRBV29-1; d_gene: TRBD2; CDR3nt: TGCAGCGCCGAAAAGGGGACTAGCGGGAACAATGAGCAGTTCTTC; CDR3aa: CSAEKGTSGNNEQFF
j_gene: TRBJ2-7; abundance: -; v_gene: TRBV7-9; d_gene: TRBD1; CDR3nt: TGTGCCAGCAGCCCGTCGGGCGGACAGGGTCTTCTCGAGCAGTACTTC; CDR3aa: CASSPSGGQGLLEQYF
j_gene: TRBJ1-1; abundance: -; v_gene: TRBV6-5; d_gene: -; CDR3nt: TGTGCCAGCAGCGAGGTAGGCACGAACACTGAAGCTTTCTTT; CDR3aa: CASSEVGTNTEAFF
j_gene: TRBJ2-1; abundance: -; v_gene: TRBV14; d_gene: TRBD2; CDR3nt: TGTGCCAGCAGCCAACAAATACTAGCGGTTGGTGAGCAGTTCTTC; CDR3aa: CASSQQILAVGEQFF
j_gene: TRBJ2-1; abundance: -; v_gene: TRBV6-1; d_gene: -; CDR3nt: TGTGCCAGCGAGAAGCGGGTAACCTACAATGAGCAGTTCTTC; CDR3aa: CASEKRVTYNEQFF
j_gene: TRBJ1-5; abundance: -; v_gene: TRBV25-1; d_gene: TRBD1; CDR3nt: TGTGCCAGCAGTGTTCAGGGGGCGAGTCAGCCCCAGCATTTT; CDR3aa: CASSVQGASQPQHF
j_gene: TRBJ1-1; abundance: -; v_gene: TRBV5-6; d_gene: TRBD1; CDR3nt: TGTGCCAGCAGCGGGTACAGGGGGCGCCTTACTGAAGCTTTCTTT; CDR3aa: CASSGYRGRLTEAFF
j_gene: TRBJ2-3; abundance: few; v_gene: TRBV10-1; d_gene: TRBD2; CDR3nt: TGCGCCAGCAGTGAGTCGACAATGGAGCGGGAGGGCACAGATACGCAGTATTTT; CDR3aa: CASSESTMEREGTDTQYF
j_gene: TRBJ2-3; abundance: -; v_gene: TRBV4-2; d_gene: TRBD2; CDR3nt: TGTGCCAGCAGCCAAGATCTCACTAGCGGGAGTCGTACAGATACGCAGTATTTT; CDR3aa: CASSQDLTSGSRTDTQYF
j_gene: TRBJ2-7; abundance: -; v_gene: TRBV5-4; d_gene: TRBD1; CDR3nt: TGTGCCAGCAGCCAGTCCCGGGACAGGACTACCGAGCAGTACTTC; CDR3aa: CASSQSRDRTTEQYF
j_gene: TRBJ1-2; abundance: -; v_gene: TRBV19; d_gene: -; CDR3nt: TGTGCCAGTAGTATCCGAGACTATGGCTACACCTTC; CDR3aa: CASSIRDYGYTF
j_gene: TRBJ2-3; abundance: -; v_gene: TRBV5-1; d_gene: -; CDR3nt: TGCGCCAGCAGCTTGGGGTGGACTAGCACAGATACGCAGTATTTT; CDR3aa: CASSLGWTSTDTQYF
j_gene: TRBJ2-1; abundance: -; v_gene: TRBV29-1; d_gene: TRBD2; CDR3nt: TGCAGCGTTGTCCCCAGCGGGGCTTCCTACAATGAGCAGTTCTTC; CDR3aa: CSVVPSGASYNEQFF
j_gene: TRBJ1-5; abundance: -; v_gene: TRBV4-1; d_gene: -; CDR3nt: TGCGCCAGCAGCCAAGATTCCGGGGAGAATCAGCCCCAGCATTTT; CDR3aa: CASSQDSGENQPQHF
j_gene: TRBJ2-6; abundance: few; v_gene: TRBV2; d_gene: -; CDR3nt: TGTGCCAGCAGGGAAGCAGAGAGGACAGCCCCCTCTGGGGCCAACGTCCTGACTTTC; CDR3aa: CASREAERTAPSGANVLTF
j_gene: TRBJ2-7; abundance: once; v_gene: TRBV7-9; d_gene: -; CDR3nt: TGTGCCAGCCGAGAAGGCGGAGGCTGGAGCGAGCAGTACTTC; CDR3aa: CASREGGGWSEQYF
j_gene: TRBJ2-3; abundance: -; v_gene: TRBV7-9; d_gene: -; CDR3nt: TGTGCCAGCAGCTCGGGGGACGGCACAGATACGCAGTATTTT; CDR3aa: CASSSGDGTDTQYF
j_gene: TRBJ2-7; abundance: once; v_gene: TRBV5-6; d_gene: -; CDR3nt: TGTGCCAGCAGTGTGAGCTCCTACGAGCAGTACTTC; CDR3aa: CASSVSSYEQYF
j_gene: TRBJ2-3; abundance: -; v_gene: TRBV7-7; d_gene: TRBD2; CDR3nt: TGTGCCAGCAGCTTAGCTGCGGGAGGGATCACAGATACGCAGTATTTT; CDR3aa: CASSLAAGGITDTQYF
j_gene: TRBJ2-7; abundance: -; v_gene: TRBV10-2; d_gene: TRBD2; CDR3nt: TGCGCCAGCAGTGAGACCACGAGACTAGCGGGAGACGAGCAGTACTTC; CDR3aa: CASSETTRLAGDEQYF
j_gene: TRBJ2-4; abundance: -; v_gene: TRBV20-1; d_gene: -; CDR3nt: TGCAGTGCTAGCCAGAGCGACCAGTACTTC; CDR3aa: CSASQSDQYF
j_gene: TRBJ2-7; abundance: -; v_gene: TRBV27; d_gene: TRBD1; CDR3nt: TGTGCCAGCAGGAGGACAGGAACCCACGAGCAGTACTTC; CDR3aa: CASRRTGTHEQYF
j_gene: TRBJ1-5; abundance: few; v_gene: TRBV7-6; d_gene: -; CDR3nt: TGTGCCAGCAGCTTAGGAGGGTACCAGCCCCAGCATTTT; CDR3aa: CASSLGGYQPQHF
j_gene: TRBJ2-7; abundance: -; v_gene: TRBV5-1; d_gene: -; CDR3nt: TGCGCCAGCAGCTTGGCTGAGAGGGTAGCCTACGAGCAGTACTTC; CDR3aa: CASSLAERVAYEQYF
j_gene: TRBJ2-3; abundance: -; v_gene: TRBV18; d_gene: -; CDR3nt: TGTGCCAGCTCACCACCGGCGGAAGTGGGAGATACGCAGTATTTT; CDR3aa: CASSPPAEVGDTQYF
j_gene: TRBJ2-1; abundance: -; v_gene: TRBV4-2; d_gene: TRBD1; CDR3nt: TGTGCCAGCAGCCCGCTGACAGGGGTTAATGAGCAGTTCTTC; CDR3aa: CASSPLTGVNEQFF
j_gene: TRBJ2-7; abundance: -; v_gene: TRBV6-1; d_gene: -; CDR3nt: TGTGCCAGCAGTCGACAAGACTACGAGCAGTACTTC; CDR3aa: CASSRQDYEQYF
j_gene: TRBJ2-7; abundance: -; v_gene: TRBV5-4; d_gene: -; CDR3nt: TGTGCCAGCAGCGCAACCGGGAGTAGCTACGAGCAGTACTTC; CDR3aa: CASSATGSSYEQYF
j_gene: TRBJ1-5; abundance: -; v_gene: TRBV11-2; d_gene: -; CDR3nt: TGTGCCAGCAGCCCCAGTGGGGGGAGTGGGAATCAGCCCCAGCATTTT; CDR3aa: CASSPSGGSGNQPQHF
j_gene: TRBJ2-1; abundance: -; v_gene: TRBV5-6; d_gene: -; CDR3nt: TGTGCCAGCAGCTTAGGTCGGGGGAATGAGCAGTTCTTC; CDR3aa: CASSLGRGNEQFF
j_gene: TRBJ1-6; abundance: -; v_gene: TRBV5-1; d_gene: TRBD1; CDR3nt: TGCGCCAGCAGCTTGGTCCCCGGGACAGCTAATTCACCCCTCCACTTT; CDR3aa: CASSLVPGTANSPLHF
j_gene: TRBJ2-5; abundance: -; v_gene: TRBV4-1; d_gene: -; CDR3nt: TGCGCCAGCAGCCAAGATTACGGTTCAGGGCGGAACCAAGGGACCCAGTACTTC; CDR3aa: CASSQDYGSGRNQGTQYF
j_gene: TRBJ1-2; abundance: -; v_gene: TRBV18; d_gene: -; CDR3nt: TGTGCCAGCTCAATAACGACAGGCGGGAGCTATGGCTACACCTTC; CDR3aa: CASSITTGGSYGYTF
j_gene: TRBJ2-3; abundance: -; v_gene: TRBV5-4; d_gene: TRBD2; CDR3nt: TGTGCCAGCAGCTTGGTAGCGGGAGGGAGCGGAGATACGCAGTATTTT; CDR3aa: CASSLVAGGSGDTQYF
j_gene: TRBJ1-1; abundance: once; v_gene: TRBV28; d_gene: -; CDR3nt: TGTGCCAGCAGTGGTACCGTGAGGAACACTGAAGCTTTCTTT; CDR3aa: CASSGTVRNTEAFF
j_gene: TRBJ1-4; abundance: -; v_gene: TRBV5-6; d_gene: TRBD1; CDR3nt: TGTGCCAGCAGCACGGACAGGGGTGAAAAACTGTTTTTT; CDR3aa: CASSTDRGEKLFF
j_gene: TRBJ2-7; abundance: -; v_gene: TRBV2; d_gene: -; CDR3nt: TGTGCCAGACAGGTTCCCCTCTCCTACGAGCAGTACTTC; CDR3aa: CARQVPLSYEQYF
j_gene: TRBJ1-6; abundance: few; v_gene: TRBV11-2; d_gene: -; CDR3nt: TGTGCCAGCAGCTTAGCTGGCGGAATTCAGCGGTCACCCCTCCACTTT; CDR3aa: CASSLAGGIQRSPLHF
j_gene: TRBJ2-2; abundance: once; v_gene: TRBV14; d_gene: -; CDR3nt: TGTGCCAGCAGCCTTACTAGAACCGGGGAGCTGTTTTTT; CDR3aa: CASSLTRTGELFF